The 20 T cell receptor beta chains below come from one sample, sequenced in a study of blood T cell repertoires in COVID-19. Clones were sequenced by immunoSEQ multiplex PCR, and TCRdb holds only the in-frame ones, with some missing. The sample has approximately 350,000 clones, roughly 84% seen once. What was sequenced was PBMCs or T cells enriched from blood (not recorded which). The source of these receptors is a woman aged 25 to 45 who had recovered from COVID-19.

The CDR3 coding sequence is TGTGCCATCAGCCCGACGGGACTGCGGGAGACCCAGTACTTC. Amino acids: CAISPTGLRETQYF. The chain employs TRBV10-3 and TRBJ2-5, with D possibly being TRBD2 (6 bases). Trimming took 6 bases from V and 5 from J, leaving 16 bases between them. The V gene's germline CDR1 is ENHRY and CDR2 SYGVKD. The CDR3 is 14 amino acids.

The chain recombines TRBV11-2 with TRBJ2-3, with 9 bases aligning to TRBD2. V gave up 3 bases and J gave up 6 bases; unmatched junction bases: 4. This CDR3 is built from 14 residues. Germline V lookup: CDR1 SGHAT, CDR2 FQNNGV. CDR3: CASSFILAGDTQYF. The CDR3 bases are TGTGCCAGCAGCTTTATTCTAGCGGGGGATACGCAGTATTTT.

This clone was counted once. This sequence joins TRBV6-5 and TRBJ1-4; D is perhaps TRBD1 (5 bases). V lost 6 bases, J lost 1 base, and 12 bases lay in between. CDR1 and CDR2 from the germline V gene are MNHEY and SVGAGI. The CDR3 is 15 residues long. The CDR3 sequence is CASSQGPQTNEKLFF. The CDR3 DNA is TGTGCCAGCAGCCAGGGTCCCCAAACTAATGAAAAACTGTTTTTT.

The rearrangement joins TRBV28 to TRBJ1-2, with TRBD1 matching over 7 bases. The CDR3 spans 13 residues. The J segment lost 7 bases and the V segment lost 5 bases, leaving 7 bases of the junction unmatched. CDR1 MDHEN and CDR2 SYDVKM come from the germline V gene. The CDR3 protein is CASSKGQSPGYTF. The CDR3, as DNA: TGTGCCAGCAGTAAGGGACAGAGTCCTGGCTACACCTTC.

CDR3 amino acids: CASSLASQGNGYTF. CDR3 DNA: TGCGCCAGCAGCTTGGCCAGTCAGGGGAACGGCTACACCTTC. The chain recombines TRBV5-1 with TRBJ1-2; D is perhaps TRBD1 (6 bases). The germline V gene encodes CDR1 SGHRS and CDR2 YFSETQ. The V end was cut by 0 bases, the J end by 8 bases, with 14 bases between. The CDR3 is made up of 14 amino acids.

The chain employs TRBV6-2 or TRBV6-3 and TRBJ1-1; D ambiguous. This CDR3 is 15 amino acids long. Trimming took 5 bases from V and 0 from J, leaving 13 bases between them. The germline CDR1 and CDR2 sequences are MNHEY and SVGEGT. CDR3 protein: CASSPSGSLNTEAFF. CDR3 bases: TGTGCCAGCAGTCCCTCGGGGAGCTTGAACACTGAAGCTTTCTTT.

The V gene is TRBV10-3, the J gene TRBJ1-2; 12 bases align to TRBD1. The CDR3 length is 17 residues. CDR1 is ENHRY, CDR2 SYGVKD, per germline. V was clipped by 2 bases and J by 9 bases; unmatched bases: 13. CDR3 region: CAISEEWDRGPALSYTF. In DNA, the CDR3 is TGTGCCATCAGTGAGGAGTGGGACAGGGGGCCGGCGCTAAGCTACACCTTC.

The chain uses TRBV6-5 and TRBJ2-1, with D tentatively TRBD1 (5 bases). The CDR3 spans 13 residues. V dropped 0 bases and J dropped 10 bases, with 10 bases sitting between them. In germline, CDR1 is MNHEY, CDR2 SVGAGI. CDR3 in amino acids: CASSYSRQWEQFF. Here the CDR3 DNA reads TGTGCCAGCAGTTACTCCCGACAGTGGGAGCAGTTCTTC.

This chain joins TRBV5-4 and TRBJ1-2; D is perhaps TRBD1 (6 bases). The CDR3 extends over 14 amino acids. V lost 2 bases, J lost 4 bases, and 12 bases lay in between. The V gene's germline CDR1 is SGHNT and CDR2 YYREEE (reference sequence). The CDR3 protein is CASSFSGAVYGYTF. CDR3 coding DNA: TGTGCCAGCAGCTTCTCAGGGGCAGTCTATGGCTACACCTTC.

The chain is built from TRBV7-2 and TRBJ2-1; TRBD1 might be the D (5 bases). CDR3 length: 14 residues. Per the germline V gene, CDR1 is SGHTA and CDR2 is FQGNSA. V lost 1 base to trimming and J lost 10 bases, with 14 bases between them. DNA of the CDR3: TGTGCCAGCAGCTTAGGGGGCTGGCGACCGGAGCAGTTCTTC. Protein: CASSLGGWRPEQFF.

The CDR3 reads CSALLQHGPNNEQFF. The DNA of the CDR3 is TGCAGCGCACTACTACAACACGGCCCCAACAATGAGCAGTTCTTC. The gene calls are TRBV29-1 and TRBJ2-1; D ambiguous. Germline-derived CDR1 and CDR2 are SQVTM and ANQGSEA. The CDR3 runs 15 residues. V was cut by 7 bases and J by 5 bases, with 21 bases left in between.

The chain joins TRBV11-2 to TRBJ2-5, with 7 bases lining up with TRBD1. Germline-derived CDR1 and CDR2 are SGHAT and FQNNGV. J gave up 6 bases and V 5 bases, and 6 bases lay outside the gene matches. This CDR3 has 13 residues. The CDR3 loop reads CASSRQGIQTQYF. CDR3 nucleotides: TGTGCCAGCAGCCGACAGGGTATCCAGACCCAGTACTTC.

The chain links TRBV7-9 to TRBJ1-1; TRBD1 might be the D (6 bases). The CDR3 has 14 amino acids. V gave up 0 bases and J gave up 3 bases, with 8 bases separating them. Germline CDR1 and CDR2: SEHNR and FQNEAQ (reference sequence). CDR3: CASSLAGGHTEAFF. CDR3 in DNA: TGTGCCAGCAGCTTAGCTGGGGGCCACACTGAAGCTTTCTTT.

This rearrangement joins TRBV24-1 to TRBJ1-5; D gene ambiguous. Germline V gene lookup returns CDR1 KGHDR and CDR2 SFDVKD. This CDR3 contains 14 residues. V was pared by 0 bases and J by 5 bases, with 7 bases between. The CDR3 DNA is TGTGCCACCAGTGATTTGCGGAGTTATCAGCCCCAGCATTTT. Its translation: CATSDLRSYQPQHF.

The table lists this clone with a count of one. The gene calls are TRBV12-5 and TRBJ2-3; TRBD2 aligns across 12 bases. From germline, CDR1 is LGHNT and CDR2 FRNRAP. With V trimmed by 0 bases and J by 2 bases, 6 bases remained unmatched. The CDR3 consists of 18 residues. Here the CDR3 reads CASGLVRLAGGPTDTQYF. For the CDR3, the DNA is TGTGCTAGTGGTTTGGTACGGCTAGCGGGGGGGCCCACAGATACGCAGTATTTT.

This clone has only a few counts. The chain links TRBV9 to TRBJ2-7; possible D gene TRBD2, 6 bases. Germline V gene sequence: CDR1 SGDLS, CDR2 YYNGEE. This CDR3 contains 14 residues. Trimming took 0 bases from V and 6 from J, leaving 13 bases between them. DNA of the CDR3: TGTGCCAGCAGCGTAGGGGTAGGAGGGGCCGAGCAGTACTTC. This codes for CASSVGVGGAEQYF.

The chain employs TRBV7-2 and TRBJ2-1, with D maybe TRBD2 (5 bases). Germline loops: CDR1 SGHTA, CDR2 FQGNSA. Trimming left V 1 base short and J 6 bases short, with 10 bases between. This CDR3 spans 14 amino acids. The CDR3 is CASSLDFAGNEQFF. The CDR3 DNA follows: TGTGCCAGCAGCTTAGATTTTGCGGGCAATGAGCAGTTCTTC.

CDR3 sequence: CASSFNQGTYEQYF. The CDR3 region has the DNA TGCGCCAGCAGCTTTAATCAGGGAACCTACGAGCAGTACTTC. This chain links TRBV5-1 with TRBJ2-7; tentative D call: TRBD1 (5 bases). The CDR3 is 14 amino acids. The V gene lost 2 bases and the J gene lost 2 bases, with 11 bases spanning the gap. CDR1 and CDR2 (germline): SGHRS, YFSETQ. The variable domain in full, completed from reference TRBV5-1 and TRBJ2-7, reads KAGVTQTPRYLIKTRGQQVTLSCSPISGHRSVSWYQQTPGQGLQFLFEYFSETQRNKGNFPGRFSGRQFSNSRSEMNVSTLELGDSALYLCASSFNQGTYEQYFGPGTRLTVT.

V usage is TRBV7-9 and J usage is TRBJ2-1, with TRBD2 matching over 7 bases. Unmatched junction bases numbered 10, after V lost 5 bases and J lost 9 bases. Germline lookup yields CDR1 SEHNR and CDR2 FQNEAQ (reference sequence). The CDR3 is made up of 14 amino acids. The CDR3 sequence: CASSPWTSSSEQFF. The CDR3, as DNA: TGTGCCAGCAGCCCCTGGACTAGTAGCAGTGAGCAGTTCTTC.

The CDR3 sequence is CATRGNYGYTF. The CDR3 nucleotides read TGTGCTACGCGGGGGAACTATGGCTACACCTTC. This chain links TRBV28 with TRBJ1-2, with D possibly being TRBD1 (5 bases). Looked up from germline, CDR1 is MDHEN and CDR2 is SYDVKM. CDR3 length equals 11 residues.